This is a list of T cell receptor beta chains from one sample in a study of cytomegalovirus exposure and HLA in healthy donors. The table came from immunoSEQ multiplex PCR; TCRdb's copy has only in-frame clones and leaves some out. The profile shows 55,000 to 70,000 clones, about nine tenths of them singletons. The sequencing input was PBMCs. These receptors were collected from a man between 18 and 29 years old in good health and CMV-seronegative. Both conserved end residues are part of each CDR3. D genes are given only for firm matches. A clone size is listed for some rows: how often the clone was seen (once, few, many), or a class if it is expanded.

- - 14 TRBJ2-1 TRBV29-1 CSVEDLVYYNEQFF TGCAGCGTTGAAGATCTTGTCTACTACAATGAGCAGTTCTTC
- few 15 TRBJ2-1 TRBV30 CAWSGMTSSYNEQFF TGTGCCTGGAGTGGAATGACTAGCTCCTACAATGAGCAGTTCTTC
- once 18 TRBJ2-7 TRBV28 CASSPFYTRLGLRYEQYF TGTGCCAGCAGTCCGTTCTATACTAGACTGGGTTTAAGGTACGAGCAGTACTTC
TRBD1 - 15 TRBJ2-5 TRBV5-4 CASSQTGGKIETQYF TGTGCCAGCAGCCAGACAGGGGGGAAGATTGAGACCCAGTACTTC
TRBD1 - 16 TRBJ2-3 TRBV7-3 CASSENDRASTDTQYF TGTGCCAGCAGCGAGAATGACAGGGCTAGCACAGATACGCAGTATTTT
TRBD2 - 14 TRBJ2-1 TRBV5-4 CASSLAGTSAEQFF TGTGCCAGCAGCTTGGCTGGGACTAGCGCTGAGCAGTTCTTC
TRBD1 - 15 TRBJ1-4 TRBV27 CASSPWGQGDEKLFF TGTGCCAGCAGTCCCTGGGGACAGGGGGATGAAAAACTGTTTTTT
- - 14 TRBJ1-2 TRBV7-2 CASSLTGITYGYTF TGTGCCAGCAGCTTGACGGGAATTACCTATGGCTACACCTTC
- - 13 TRBJ2-1 TRBV5-4 CASSLDRENEQFF TGTGCCAGCAGCTTGGACAGGGAAAATGAGCAGTTCTTC
TRBD2 - 15 TRBJ2-7 TRBV4-2 CASSRGLADQGEQYF TGTGCCAGCAGCCGAGGACTAGCAGATCAGGGGGAGCAGTACTTC
TRBD2 - 15 TRBJ2-1 TRBV11-2 CASSLLAGGPFEQFF TGTGCCAGCAGCTTACTAGCGGGAGGGCCCTTTGAGCAGTTCTTC
TRBD1 - 13 TRBJ1-2 TRBV13 CASSWDRDYGYTF TGTGCCAGCAGCTGGGACAGGGACTATGGCTACACCTTC
TRBD2 - 18 TRBJ2-5 TRBV5-5 CASSSGLAGGPSGETQYF TGTGCCAGCAGTTCGGGACTAGCGGGAGGGCCATCCGGAGAGACCCAGTACTTC
TRBD2 - 15 TRBJ2-1 TRBV5-1 CASSLAGLIYNEQFF TGCGCCAGCAGCCTAGCGGGACTGATCTACAATGAGCAGTTCTTC
- - 16 TRBJ1-4 TRBV9 CASSVAPRSSKVELFF TGTGCCAGCAGCGTAGCCCCGAGGTCGTCAAAAGTTGAACTGTTTTTT
TRBD2 - 13 TRBJ2-1 TRBV18 CASSPGLADEQFF TGTGCCAGCTCACCAGGACTAGCAGATGAGCAGTTCTTC
- - 14 TRBJ1-1 TRBV2 CASTGHGGSTEAFF TGTGCCAGCACCGGCCACGGGGGGAGCACTGAAGCTTTCTTT
TRBD2 - 14 TRBJ2-2 TRBV5-1 CASSFLTSDGELFF TGCGCCAGCAGCTTCTTAACTAGCGACGGGGAGCTGTTTTTT
- - 14 TRBJ2-5 TRBV28 CASSLSGWRETQYF TGTGCCAGCAGTTTAAGCGGCTGGCGGGAGACCCAGTACTTC
TRBD2 - 14 TRBJ2-5 TRBV2 CASSSLAVRETQYF TGTGCCAGCAGCTCACTAGCGGTCCGGGAGACCCAGTACTTC
TRBD2 once 12 TRBJ2-7 TRBV9 CASSGEGPEQYF TGTGCCAGCAGCGGGGAGGGGCCCGAGCAGTACTTC
- many 12 TRBJ2-2 TRBV5-8 CATNRDPGELFF TGTGCCACCAACAGGGACCCCGGGGAGCTGTTTTTT
TRBD1 - 16 TRBJ1-3 TRBV7-2 CASSTRQGAGGNTIYF TGTGCCAGCAGCACTCGTCAGGGGGCAGGTGGAAACACCATATATTTT
- - 15 TRBJ2-2 TRBV6-1 CASREALGNTGELFF TGTGCCAGCAGGGAAGCGCTAGGGAACACCGGGGAGCTGTTTTTT
TRBD2 - 16 TRBJ2-1 TRBV4-2 CASSQFLAGRYNEQFF TGTGCCAGCAGCCAATTCTTAGCGGGACGATACAATGAGCAGTTCTTC
TRBD2 - 15 TRBJ2-1 TRBV4-3 CASSPTGLAPNEQFF TGCGCCAGCAGCCCTACCGGACTAGCGCCCAATGAGCAGTTCTTC
TRBD2 - 16 TRBJ2-1 TRBV5-1 CASSLDTGGSYNEQFF TGCGCCAGCAGCTTGGATACGGGAGGAAGCTACAATGAGCAGTTCTTC
- - 14 TRBJ2-2 TRBV2 CASSDRILRKELFF TGTGCCAGCAGTGACAGGATCCTTCGGAAGGAGCTGTTTTTT
TRBD1 - 16 TRBJ2-7 TRBV29-1 CSVEDRGTGSSYEQYF TGCAGCGTTGAAGATAGGGGGACAGGGAGCTCCTACGAGCAGTACTTC
TRBD1 - 16 TRBJ1-2 TRBV19 CASSMDRGRYTYGYTF TGTGCCAGTAGTATGGACAGGGGGCGTTACACCTATGGCTACACCTTC
- once 14 TRBJ1-4 TRBV2 CASSGGATNEKLFF TGTGCCAGCAGTGGGGGCGCAACTAATGAAAAACTGTTTTTT
TRBD2 - 16 TRBJ2-3 TRBV7-3 CASSSGLAGVSDTQYF TGTGCCAGCAGCTCTGGACTAGCGGGAGTGTCAGATACGCAGTATTTT
- - 12 TRBJ1-1 TRBV28 CASSWAVGEAFF TGTGCCAGCAGTTGGGCAGTTGGAGAAGCTTTCTTT
- - 16 TRBJ1-3 TRBV4-2 CASSQEGAAAGNTIYF TGTGCCAGCAGCCAAGAAGGGGCTGCCGCTGGAAACACCATATATTTT
TRBD1 - 17 TRBJ2-7 TRBV27 CASSLGLVGTGGYEQYF TGTGCCAGCAGTTTAGGATTAGTGGGGACAGGGGGTTACGAGCAGTACTTC
- - 13 TRBJ1-2 TRBV9 CASSPPQGLSYTF TGTGCCAGCAGCCCCCCCCAGGGCCTCAGCTACACCTTC
- - 12 TRBJ1-1 TRBV28 CASKVRNTEAFF TGTGCCAGCAAAGTTAGGAACACTGAAGCTTTCTTT
- - 18 TRBJ2-2 TRBV28 CASSSQTRRPQHTGELFF TGTGCCAGCAGTTCTCAGACAAGACGACCACAACACACCGGGGAGCTGTTTTTT
TRBD2 - 15 TRBJ2-5 TRBV29-1 CSVERAGPMVQTQYF TGCAGCGTTGAGCGAGCGGGGCCCATGGTACAGACCCAGTACTTC
TRBD1 - 14 TRBJ1-4 TRBV5-1 CASATGTAFEKLFF TGCGCCAGCGCGACCGGGACAGCTTTTGAAAAACTGTTTTTT
- - 12 TRBJ2-5 TRBV18 CASSPSQETQYF TGTGCCAGCTCACCCTCTCAAGAGACCCAGTACTTC
TRBD1 - 17 TRBJ1-4 TRBV4-3 CASSQTGQGAANEKLFF TGCGCCAGCAGCCAAACCGGACAGGGGGCGGCTAATGAAAAACTGTTTTTT
- once 19 TRBJ1-5 TRBV6-1 CASSGSSGGSGSGNQPQHF TGTGCCAGCAGTGGGTCTTCTGGTGGGTCGGGGAGTGGCAATCAGCCCCAGCATTTT
TRBD2 - 15 TRBJ2-3 TRBV28 CASRTSGSPPDTQYF TGTGCCAGCAGGACTAGCGGGAGCCCTCCAGATACGCAGTATTTT
- - 16 TRBJ2-3 TRBV7-2 CASSHGGGLGTDTQYF TGTGCCAGCAGCCATGGAGGAGGGTTGGGCACAGATACGCAGTATTTT
TRBD1 - 15 TRBJ1-2 TRBV9 CASSVVGQLNYGYTF TGTGCCAGCAGCGTAGTGGGACAGCTAAACTATGGCTACACCTTC
- - 13 TRBJ2-7 TRBV6-1 CASRSLGNYEQYF TGTGCCAGCAGATCCCTCGGGAATTACGAGCAGTACTTC
TRBD2 - 14 TRBJ2-2 TRBV2 CASRGLANTGELFF TGTGCCAGCAGAGGACTAGCCAACACCGGGGAGCTGTTTTTT
- - 16 TRBJ2-1 TRBV11-2 CASSPRLGVDHNEQFF TGTGCCAGCAGCCCCAGACTAGGAGTGGACCACAATGAGCAGTTCTTC
TRBD1 - 15 TRBJ1-4 TRBV5-6 CASSYPGQGPEKLFF TGTGCCAGCAGCTATCCGGGACAGGGGCCTGAAAAACTGTTTTTT
TRBD2 once 14 TRBJ2-7 TRBV6-1 CASKDGGASYEQYF TGTGCCAGCAAGGACGGGGGGGCTTCCTACGAGCAGTACTTC
- - 12 TRBJ2-3 TRBV28 CASSLTRDTQYF TGTGCCAGCAGTTTAACTAGAGATACGCAGTATTTT
- - 12 TRBJ1-2 TRBV28 CATSLAPYGYTF TGTGCCACCAGTCTTGCGCCCTATGGCTACACCTTC
- - 15 TRBJ1-2 TRBV27 CASSLSGTQAYGYTF TGTGCCAGCAGTTTATCCGGGACACAAGCGTATGGCTACACCTTC
TRBD2 - 16 TRBJ2-1 TRBV4-1 CASSQSILAGGNEQFF TGCGCCAGCAGCCAATCAATCCTAGCGGGAGGTAATGAGCAGTTCTTC